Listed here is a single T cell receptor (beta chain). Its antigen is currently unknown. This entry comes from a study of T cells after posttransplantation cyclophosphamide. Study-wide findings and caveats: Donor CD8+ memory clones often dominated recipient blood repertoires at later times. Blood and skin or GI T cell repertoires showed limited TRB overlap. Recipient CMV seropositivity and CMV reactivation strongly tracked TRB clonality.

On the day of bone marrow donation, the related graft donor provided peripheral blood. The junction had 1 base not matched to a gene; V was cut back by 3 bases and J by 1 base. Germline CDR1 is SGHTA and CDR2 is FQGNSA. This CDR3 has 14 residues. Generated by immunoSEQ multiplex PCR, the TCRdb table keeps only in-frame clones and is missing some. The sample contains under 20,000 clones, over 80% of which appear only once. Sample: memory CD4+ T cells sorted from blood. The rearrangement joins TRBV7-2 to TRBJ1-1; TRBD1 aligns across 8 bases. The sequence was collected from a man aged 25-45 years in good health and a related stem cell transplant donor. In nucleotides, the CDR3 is TGTGCCAGCAGCTTTGGGACAGGGAACACTGAAGCTTTCTTT. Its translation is CASSFGTGNTEAFF.